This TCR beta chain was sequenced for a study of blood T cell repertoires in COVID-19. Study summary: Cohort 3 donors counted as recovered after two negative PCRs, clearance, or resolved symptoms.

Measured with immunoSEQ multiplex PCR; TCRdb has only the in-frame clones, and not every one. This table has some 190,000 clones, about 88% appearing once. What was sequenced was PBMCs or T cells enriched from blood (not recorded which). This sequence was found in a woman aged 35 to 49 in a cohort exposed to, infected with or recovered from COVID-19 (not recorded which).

The CDR3 protein is CASSQRQLEANYGYTF. The CDR3 DNA follows: TGTGCCAGCAGCCAACGACAGCTAGAAGCTAACTATGGCTACACCTTC. The chain employs TRBV7-9 and TRBJ1-2, with a possible D match to TRBD1 (5 bases). Germline CDR1 reads SEHNR; CDR2 reads FQNEAQ (reference sequence). The CDR3 totals 16 residues. The V end was cut by 5 bases, the J end by 0 bases, with 16 bases between. The whole variable domain, remainder taken from reference TRBV7-9 and TRBJ1-2, is DTGVSQNPRHKITKRGQNVTFRCDPISEHNRLYWYRQTLGQGPEFLTYFQNEAQLEKSRLLSDRFSAERPKGSFSTLEIQRTEQGDSAMYLCASSQRQLEANYGYTFGSGTRLTVV.